This T cell receptor beta chain came from a study of cytomegalovirus exposure and HLA in healthy donors. J lost 4 bases, V lost 6 bases, and 6 bases had no gene match. CDR1 and CDR2 from the germline V gene are MNHEY and SVGAGI. The CDR3 extends over 14 amino acids. Donors came from a validation cohort of some 130 subjects, distinct from the first 666-subject cohort. Notes on the study in general: The tendency of first-cohort TCR clusters to co-occur in the 120 or so validation repertoires was the finding of a later analysis. Cytomegalovirus association was assigned to about 150 TCR beta chains.

Sequencing was performed with immunoSEQ multiplex PCR; in TCRdb, only in-frame clones are kept and a portion is missing. The repertoire has approximately 82,000 clones, roughly 96% of them found once; the top ten carry under 0.9%. About this clone itself: Its antigen is unknown.

Sequencing was carried out using PBMCs. The chain combines TRBV6-5 with TRBJ2-7; 10 bases map to TRBD1. This receptor was identified in a woman under 30 in good health and CMV-seronegative. The CDR3 sequence is CASRTGTGVYEQYF. CDR3 nucleotide sequence: TGTGCCAGCAGAACCGGGACAGGGGTATACGAGCAGTACTTC.